This TCR beta chain originates from a study of cytomegalovirus exposure and HLA in healthy donors. This clone has only a few counts. Its specificity is unknown. V shed 3 bases, J shed 6 bases, and the junction held 10 bases outside the gene matches. Germline CDR1 and CDR2: MDHEN and SYDVKM. The CDR3 is 17 residues long. Study-level findings and limits: Later analysis identified several of the most significant clusters that appeared linked to common viral pathogens. CMV serostatus was the only immune exposure information that was available. Later analysis reportedly placed an Asian-associated ancestry cluster below the approximately 680-donor mean in N-insertions.

A multiplex PCR was run with 60 Vbeta primers and 13 Jbeta primers. The data were produced by immunoSEQ multiplex PCR, yet TCRdb's version contains in-frame clones alone and is incomplete. Found here are some 130,000 clones, roughly 72% of them singletons; the top ten hold 6% to 8%. This TCR came from a male donor in good health and CMV-seronegative. The sample comprised PBMCs. The chain combines TRBV28 with TRBJ1-4; TRBD1 aligns across 10 bases. CDR3 sequence: CASSFWDRGKVYEKLFF. The CDR3 DNA is TGTGCCAGCAGTTTTTGGGACAGGGGTAAGGTCTATGAAAAACTGTTTTTT.